The clone carrying this T cell receptor (beta chain) was detected many times. V lost 5 bases and J 2 bases, leaving 18 bases between the germline ends. CDR1 is SGHVS and CDR2 is FQNEAQ in the germline V gene. The CDR3 is made up of 16 amino acids. Investigators amplified TCR beta CDR3 regions from RNA transcripts. Investigators did first-round RT-PCR with HTBI primers, then second-round multiplex PCR. TCRdb ran MiXCR on the multiplex PCR reads and lists one entry per CDR3 protein. Among around 1.1 million distinct CDR3 sequences listed, about 40% were seen once. The record originates from a study of Graves' ophthalmopathy and Graves' hyperthyroidism. Patients were excluded if they had other autoimmune diseases or uncontrolled infections, and likewise if pregnancy or lactation applied.

Input material: peripheral blood or thyroid tissue (not recorded which). The TCR comes from an adult man with Graves' hyperthyroidism. V usage is TRBV7-8 and J usage is TRBJ2-5; D is possibly TRBD1 or TRBD2 (6 bases each). The CDR3 region has the DNA TGTGCCAGCAGCCACATCGACCGGGGGCAGCAAGAGACCCAGTACTTC. Translated, it gives CASSHIDRGQQETQYF.